This T cell receptor beta chain derives from a study of cytomegalovirus exposure and HLA in healthy donors (dated by TCRdb to 2016 to 2017). Describing the broader study: An earlier analysis of roughly 610 of the donors reported around 280 Gb of sequence data and around 120 million unique TCR beta sequences obtained from roughly 180 million T cells. An early release covering around 630 HLA-typed donors comprised about 300 gigabases of sequencing data and 85 million to 100 million unique TCR sequences. Among the roughly 400 genotyped donors, more than 70% belonged to the genetic ancestry cluster associated with self-reported Caucasian donors. The study was designed to test whether signatures of past pathogen exposure could be identified by cataloging public T cell receptors. Using immunosequencing, the study profiled T cell repertoires from fewer than 700 subjects and related those repertoires to cytomegalovirus serostatus. Along with the roughly 670-subject first cohort, a separate validation cohort of over 90 different subjects was used. To predict cytomegalovirus infection status, the study brought together high-throughput TCR immunosequencing, statistical association of individual TCRs with disease status, and machine learning. In a later analysis, previously published TCR beta repertoires from about 640 donors were re-analyzed and high-resolution HLA genotyping was added so that TCR occurrence patterns could be studied. Rather than using new phenotypic data, the later analysis identified candidate immune exposures from TCR beta sequences and from how often those sequences occurred across donors. An earlier analysis of around 580 of the donors used high-throughput TCR beta sequencing to judge whether each TCR beta V gene segment behaved as functional or pseudogenic. Donor age, sex, ethnicity and CMV serostatus were compiled together with the repertoire data. Genome-wide SNP genotypes for about 60% of the roughly 700 donors were used in a later genetic analysis, which treated that subset as a discovery cohort. Every discovery cohort repertoire had been produced on one sequencing platform. HLA typing included class I and class II loci at four-digit resolution. Typing coverage differed by locus: A, B, C, DRB1 and DQB1 were typed in roughly 629-630 donors, DQA1 in about 500, DPA1 in around 610, and DPB1 in 400 to 480. Roughly five DR-DQ haplotypes were treated as single units for association and clustering because of strong linkage in the cohort. Among 350 to 400 genotyped donors of the cohort, an average of roughly 240,000 unique TCR beta nucleotide sequences were sequenced per donor, approximately 20% of them non-productive.

Receptor libraries were prepared by the immunoSEQ multiplex PCR assay. The multiplex PCR relied on a mix of 60 forward primers for TCR Vbeta segments and 13 reverse primers for TCR Jbeta segments. Amplification of the CDR3 region of rearranged TCR beta genes was performed with a multiplex PCR assay on genomic DNA. On the Illumina HiSeq System, the amplified TCR beta libraries were sequenced as 87-base-pair reads. The study's own analysis went as follows. Across the roughly 700 repertoires, a later analysis counted 80 million or so unique TCR beta chains, around 11 million of which were shared by at least two donors. Raw reads were error-corrected and collapsed into unique sequences by a nearest-neighbor algorithm in which closely related sequences were merged to remove PCR and sequencing errors. Alignment of CDR3 sequences to IMGT reference sequences was used to assign V, D and J gene segments. For a sequence to be retained, a match of at least six nucleotides to both a V gene segment and a J gene segment was required. Rearrangements were called productive when the CDR3 lacked stop codons and stayed in frame with V and J; all others were non-productive. CDR3 was defined by IMGT convention, running from the second conserved V-encoded cysteine to the conserved J-encoded phenylalanine. In an earlier analysis of approximately 500 of the donors, sequences lacking an unambiguous match to a single V gene segment were excluded. An earlier analysis of several hundred of the donors called V segments functional above 56.7% productive rearrangements and segregating when the between-donor standard deviation exceeded 5%. A statistical classification framework was built for diagnosing cytomegalovirus status from the catalog of TCR beta chain sequences. In a later analysis, V and J genes were assigned by comparing TCR nucleotide sequences against IMGT/GENE-DB human TR gene sequences. In a later analysis, CDR3 sequences and most-parsimonious VDJ recombination scenarios were assigned using the TCRdist pipeline. In a later analysis, each TCR beta chain was defined by its CDR3 amino acid sequence together with its V-gene family, and reads without a unique V-gene family were excluded. In a later analysis, fewer than 650 highly shared, low-generation-probability nucleotide sequences were removed to address suspected cross-contamination and a sequencing artifact. For each public chain, a later analysis derived a clonal expansion index from normalized ranks of inferred template counts within each repertoire. Generation probabilities in a later analysis came from a VDJ recombination model fitted to out-of-frame rearrangements, and those results were checked against IGoR. In a later analysis, hypergeometric tests were used to score TCR-TCR, TCR-HLA and TCR-CMV co-occurrence, with a repertoire-size bias correction applied to TCR pairs. In a later analysis, false discovery rates were estimated by permuting HLA or CMV assignments 20 times. In a later analysis, co-occurring TCRs were grouped using DBSCAN, and TCRdist sequence similarity was added for clustering within HLA-allele-positive subsets. Repertoires with fewer than 30,000 or more than 120,000 public chains were left out of co-occurrence clustering, as were a handful of repertoires with anomalous nucleotide sharing. TCRdb took this table from immuneACCESS and kept in-frame rearrangements with V and J called. Such tables lack part of the clones; where checked against another copy, unresolved V genes explain under half of the gap, and the rest is unexplained. Clone size and V and J calls were adopted from that table, with D and trimming inferred from the DNA. The sample yields around 150,000 clones; roughly 72% were counted once. The ten most abundant clones make up approximately 6.9% of the sample.

On this clone itself: Its antigen has not been determined. No per-base quality is available; no much larger clone lies one base away.

V sheds 1 base and J sheds 2 bases, leaving 17 bases between their ends. The CDR3 runs 17 amino acids, cysteine and phenylalanine included. Here the CDR3 DNA is all that survives: 51 bases in frame from base 1. CDR1 LGHNA and CDR2 YNFKEQ are derived from the germline V gene. The cohort consisted of hundreds of healthy bone marrow donors. At the time of sampling, all cohort members were nominally healthy, though unrecorded immune exposures were likely present. The donor tested CMV seropositive, placing the donor among the 250 to 350 seropositive members of the cohort. Every donor gave a peripheral blood sample, and the peripheral blood mononuclear cells from that sample were used for TCR beta sequencing. Genomic DNA extraction from the blood cell samples was performed with the Qiagen DNeasy Blood Extraction Kit. Broad study findings and their caveats: Immune exposure information for the cohort was limited to CMV serostatus. Because the 87-base-pair reads could not distinguish some IMGT-functional V segments, including TRBV6-2 and TRBV6-3, those segments were excluded. A later analysis reported that several top co-occurrence clusters appeared linked to parvovirus B19, influenza, CMV and Epstein-Barr virus. In a later analysis, HLA-associated TCR beta chains were found to be more clonally expanded and to have lower generation probabilities than equally common non-associated chains. Across donors, most TCR sequences were observed very rarely, whereas some public TCRs were present in many individuals. When HLA alleles, especially DR and DQ, strongly co-occurred, TCR associations were difficult to assign to individual alleles. The cohort was sequenced for TCR beta chains only, and without alpha or paired-chain data the features that could be detected were limited. According to a later analysis, most CMV-associated TCR beta chains appeared to be HLA-restricted, and the HLA associations seemed to be driven largely by CMV exposure. A later analysis associated about 16,000 TCR beta sequences with specific HLA alleles at a false discovery rate of 0.05. In a later analysis, TCR association rates were found to vary across HLA loci, with the most associated TCRs seen for DRB1 alleles and the fewest for HLA-C alleles. According to the authors, the approach could potentially be generalized to other disease states and immunological phenotypes. An earlier analysis of 587 of the donors showed that most TCR beta V segments appeared in productive rearrangements either about 87% or about 30% of the time, which broadly matched IMGT annotations. In the study, around 160 TCR beta chains were listed as associated with cytomegalovirus. The presence/absence analyses assumed that sequencing depth was roughly uniform across donors, and that assumption may not be true. A few of the identified cytomegalovirus-associated TCR beta chains were confirmed in vitro to be specific for cytomegalovirus antigens. Linkage disequilibrium might explain the correlated functional status among segregating V segments, but an unknown experimental factor could not be excluded. Around 16 rarely observed V segments, including chromosome 9 orphons, were excluded from the earlier analysis of approximately 600 of the donors because counts were too low. A cluster of highly shared sequence variants was judged likely to represent a technical artifact of the sequencing pipeline. HLA typing was unavailable for some donors at each locus, so association tests used only the typed subset. In both the original and validation cohorts, the classifier was reported to diagnose cytomegalovirus status with high specificity and sensitivity. A later genetic analysis reported fewer N-insertions in productive TCRs among donors in an Asian-associated ancestry cluster than the roughly 700-donor mean. A further reported finding was that TCR beta sequences accurately predicted the HLA-A and HLA-B alleles for most subjects in the first cohort. In a later genetic analysis, a missense DCLRE1C variant was associated with V-gene and J-gene trimming of TCR beta chains, and the association was replicated in an independent cohort.

This sequence originates from a man in his forties in good health and CMV-seropositive. The rearranged chain carries TRBV4-2 and TRBJ2-5; the D gene is possibly TRBD2, with 5 bases matching. The sample consisted of PBMCs. This receptor has the CDR3 CASSQGPGRAEQETQYF. The base sequence is TGTGCCAGCAGCCAAGGGCCCGGGCGGGCGGAACAAGAGACCCAGTACTTC.